This T cell receptor (beta chain) derives from a study of PD-1 blockade in classical Hodgkin lymphoma. Time point specified: cycle 4 day 1 (C4D1), after 5 to 7 weeks of nivolumab. All trial patients relapsed after autologous stem cell transplantation. The CDR3 loop spans 14 amino acids. V gave up 5 bases and J gave up 3 bases; unmatched junction bases: 3. CDR1 is MDHEN and CDR2 is SYDVKM in the germline V gene. Turning to this clone: Its antigen is currently unknown.

TCRdb's copy holds only in-frame clones and misses some; the assay was immunoSEQ multiplex PCR. The data contain tens of thousands of clones, less than 95% of them singletons. General study findings and limits: Some patients started nivolumab under 1 year after ASCT, and they were excluded. It was among complete responders that baseline diversity resembled that of newly diagnosed patients. TCR diversity rose significantly by C4D1 in CD4+ but not CD8+ cells. Baseline TCR diversity was reportedly lower in newly diagnosed patients than healthy donors.

This chain connects TRBV28 to TRBJ1-2; the match to TRBD1 covers 10 bases. This sample comprised peripheral blood mononuclear cells (PBMCs), obtained before the fourth cycle of nivolumab. This receptor was taken from a human donor with classical Hodgkin lymphoma. The CDR3 bases are TGTGCCAGCAGTACCGGGACAGGGGACTATGGCTACACCTTC. This sequence encodes CASSTGTGDYGYTF.